Following are 28 T cell receptor beta chains from one sample sequenced in a study of blood T cell repertoires in COVID-19. Sequencing was performed with immunoSEQ multiplex PCR; in TCRdb, only in-frame clones are kept and a portion is missing. This sample carries some 170,000 clones, over 60% of them seen once, and the ten largest clones take less than 30%. The sequenced sample was peripheral blood. These receptors were collected from a woman between 65 and 79 years old with acute or convalescent COVID-19.

This clone was observed once. This chain joins TRBV7-6 and TRBJ2-3, with 11 bases matching TRBD2. V trimming: 2 bases; J trimming: 3 bases; junction bases outside the gene matches: 10. CDR1 is SGHVS, CDR2 FNYEAQ, per germline. This CDR3 is 18 amino acids long. The CDR3 sequence is CASSLRFSGRALTDTQYF. The CDR3 bases are TGTGCCAGCAGCTTAAGGTTTAGCGGGAGGGCATTAACAGATACGCAGTATTTT.

This clone came up a few times. The V call is TRBV7-2, the J call TRBJ2-2; D uncertain. Trimming left V 4 bases short and J 5 bases short, with 17 bases between. CDR3 size: 16 residues. The germline gives CDR1 SGHTA, CDR2 FQGNSA. The CDR3 coding sequence is TGTGCCAGCAGCTCTGGTCCCAGCCTGAGGACCGGGGAGCTGTTTTTT. Protein sequence: CASSSGPSLRTGELFF.

This rearrangement joins TRBV19 to TRBJ2-2, with TRBD2 identical over 12 bases. CDR1 and CDR2 (germline): LNHDA, SQIVND (reference sequence). The CDR3 is made up of 15 amino acids. V was clipped by 6 bases and J by 6 bases; unmatched bases: 5. The CDR3 DNA reads TGTGCCAGTAGAGTGCTAGCGGGAGGGGCCGGGGAGCTGTTTTTT. Its protein product is CASRVLAGGAGELFF. Full variable domain (rest looked up from reference TRBV19 and TRBJ2-2): DGGITQSPKYLFRKEGQNVTLSCEQNLNHDAMYWYRQDPGQGLRLIYYSQIVNDFQKGDIAEGYSVSREKKESFPLTVTSAQKNPTAFYLCASRVLAGGAGELFFGEGSRLTVL.

This clone was observed a few times. The chain joins TRBV7-9 to TRBJ1-4; D unresolved. This CDR3 region has 13 residues. Germline CDR1 reads SEHNR; CDR2 reads FQNEAQ (reference sequence). With 7 bases removed from V and 4 bases from J, the gap between germline ends came to 10 bases. The chain's CDR3 is CASNSRRNEKLFF. The CDR3 DNA follows: TGTGCCAGCAACTCGCGGCGTAATGAAAAACTGTTTTTT.

The chain has TRBV5-1 and TRBJ2-5; TRBD1 matches at 9 bases. This CDR3 comprises 17 residues. The ends lost 1 base at V and 4 bases at J; junction bases unmatched: 11. CDR1 and CDR2 from the germline V gene are SGHRS and YFSETQ. The CDR3 spells CASSLLSGQGLRETQYF. The CDR3 DNA is TGCGCCAGCAGCTTGTTATCGGGACAGGGCCTCAGAGAGACCCAGTACTTC.

This clone was picked up many times. V usage is TRBV7-9 and J usage is TRBJ2-1, with 9 bases lining up with TRBD2. CDR3 length: 17 residues. J lost 5 bases, V lost 2 bases, and 10 bases had no gene match. The germline V gene encodes CDR1 SEHNR and CDR2 FQNEAQ (reference sequence). The CDR3 loop reads CASSLLGLAGINNEQFF. CDR3 coding DNA: TGTGCCAGCAGCTTACTCGGTCTAGCGGGGATTAACAATGAGCAGTTCTTC. The full variable domain, in which reference TRBV7-9 and TRBJ2-1 provide the parts outside the CDR3, is DTGVSQNPRHKITKRGQNVTFRCDPISEHNRLYWYRQTLGQGPEFLTYFQNEAQLEKSRLLSDRFSAERPKGSFSTLEIQRTEQGDSAMYLCASSLLGLAGINNEQFFGPGTRLTVL.

This chain uses TRBV9 with TRBJ1-1, with 10 bases identical to TRBD1. CDR3 length: 16 residues. Germline trimming cut 0 bases from V and 5 bases from J; bases unmatched to any gene: 7. Germline CDR1 and CDR2: SGDLS and YYNGEE. CDR3 in amino acids: CASSVEGQGIRTEAFF. CDR3 coding DNA: TGTGCCAGCAGCGTAGAGGGACAGGGGATTCGTACTGAAGCTTTCTTT.

The chain links TRBV19 to TRBJ1-1; 9 bases match TRBD1. This CDR3 is built from 17 residues. With V trimmed by 4 bases and J by 7 bases, 16 bases remained unmatched. Per germline, CDR1 LNHDA and CDR2 SQIVND (reference sequence). CDR3 sequence: CASSKGTGPLQRGEAFF. The DNA for the CDR3 is TGTGCCAGTAGTAAGGGGACAGGGCCCCTCCAACGAGGTGAAGCTTTCTTT.

This clone was detected only a few times. The V gene is TRBV3-1 (or the pseudogene TRBV3-2), the J gene TRBJ2-2, with 8 positions matching TRBD2. The CDR3 runs to 19 residues. CDR1 and CDR2 from the germline V gene are LGHDT and YNNKEL (reference sequence). V shed 2 bases, J shed 7 bases, and the junction held 18 bases outside the gene matches. The CDR3 DNA sequence: TGTGCCAGCAGCCAAACGGGGCACGCTCCTGGCGGGAGGCTCGGGGAGCTGTTTTTT. Protein sequence: CASSQTGHAPGGRLGELFF.

This sequence joins TRBV18 and TRBJ1-2; 7 bases fit TRBD1. CDR3 length equals 15 residues. The germline V gene encodes CDR1 KGHSH and CDR2 LQKENI. V was clipped by 8 bases and J by 7 bases; unmatched bases: 16. CDR3 coding DNA: TGTGCCAGCACCGAATCCACAGGGGTAGAAGGTGGCTACACCTTC. Its protein is CASTESTGVEGGYTF.

The chain uses TRBV6-5 and TRBJ2-7, with a tentative D call TRBD2 (7 bases). CDR1 is MNHEY and CDR2 is SVGAGI in the germline V gene. Trimming took 7 bases from V and 0 from J, leaving 16 bases between them. The CDR3 loop spans 15 amino acids. The CDR3 coding sequence is TGTGCCAGCACCGAAGGGGGGGCCCTCTCCTACGAGCAGTACTTC. It encodes CASTEGGALSYEQYF.

This sequence joins TRBV3-1 (or the pseudogene TRBV3-2) and TRBJ2-7, with 9 bases identical to TRBD1. The length of the CDR3 is 15 residues. Germline CDR1 and CDR2: LGHDT and YNNKEL (reference sequence). V trimming: 7 bases; J trimming: 5 bases; junction bases outside the gene matches: 12. The CDR3: CASNQRDRAAHEQYF. In nucleotides, the CDR3 is TGTGCCAGCAACCAGCGGGACAGGGCAGCGCACGAGCAGTACTTC.

This chain links TRBV20-1 with TRBJ2-5; TRBD2 matches 9 bases. Per the germline V gene, CDR1 is DFQATT and CDR2 is SNEGSKA (reference sequence). This CDR3 has 16 amino acids. V shed 3 bases, J shed 5 bases, and the junction held 13 bases outside the gene matches. CDR3 bases: TGCAGTGCTAGTAGTGGGAGCGGGAGGAAGTGGGAGACCCAGTACTTC. This sequence encodes CSASSGSGRKWETQYF.

This chain uses TRBV19 with TRBJ1-5, with D possibly matching TRBD1 (6 bases). Germline CDR1 is LNHDA and CDR2 is SQIVND (reference sequence). CDR3 length equals 15 residues. Trimming removed 6 bases at V and 0 bases at J, with 12 bases between. The CDR3 loop is CASSETGDSNQPQHF. The CDR3, as DNA: TGTGCCAGTAGCGAGACAGGAGATAGCAATCAGCCCCAGCATTTT.

V is TRBV4-2 and J is TRBJ2-5, with D maybe TRBD1 (6 bases). CDR3 length: 14 residues. Germline V gene sequence: CDR1 LGHNA, CDR2 YNFKEQ. Trimming shortened V by 1 base and J by 4 bases, and 10 bases separated the two germline ends. CDR3 sequence (DNA): TGTGCCAGCAGCCAAGGCACCAGGGGAGAGACCCAGTACTTC. Its protein is CASSQGTRGETQYF.

The chain joins TRBV20-1 to TRBJ1-2, with 9 bases fitting TRBD1. The germline V gene has CDR1 DFQATT and CDR2 SNEGSKA (reference sequence). This CDR3 spans 11 amino acids. The junction had 4 bases not matched to a gene; V was cut back by 4 bases and J by 10 bases. The CDR3 bases are TGCAGTGCTACGGGACAGGGTGACTACACCTTC. This sequence encodes CSATGQGDYTF.

This clone was recorded a few times. The V gene is TRBV25-1, the J gene TRBJ2-7; TRBD2 is a possible D gene (6 bases). Germline-derived CDR1 and CDR2 are MGHDK and SYGVNS. V shed 5 bases and J shed 1 base, with 12 bases lying between them. CDR3 size: 14 residues. The DNA of the CDR3 is TGTGCCAGCAGTAAGGAGGGTCGATCCTACGAGCAGTACTTC. Its translation: CASSKEGRSYEQYF.

This clone was recorded a few times. This chain uses TRBV18 with TRBJ2-5, with 10 bases matching TRBD1. This CDR3 region has 14 residues. The germline V gene has CDR1 KGHSH and CDR2 LQKENI. V dropped 2 bases and J dropped 4; count of bases not matched to a gene: 1. In DNA, the CDR3 is TGTGCCAGCTCACCAGGGACAGGGGTAGAGACCCAGTACTTC. Translation gives CASSPGTGVETQYF.

The chain joins TRBV2 to TRBJ1-2, with D possibly matching TRBD1 (6 bases). The CDR3 runs 14 residues. Trimming removed 6 bases from V and 8 bases from J, with 19 bases in between. The germline V gene encodes CDR1 SNHLY and CDR2 FYNNEI. This CDR3 is CASRPRGLLGGYTF. The CDR3, as DNA: TGTGCCAGCAGACCCAGGGGCCTTTTAGGGGGCTACACCTTC.

The chain couples TRBV7-2 to TRBJ2-5, with 9 bases matching TRBD2. The V gene end was trimmed by 3 bases and the J gene end by 1 base; junction bases not matched to a gene: 3. Germline lookup yields CDR1 SGHTA and CDR2 FQGNSA. The CDR3 is 15 residues long. The CDR3 DNA is TGTGCCAGCAGCTTTAGCGGGAGTTTCCAAGAGACCCAGTACTTC. Its protein product is CASSFSGSFQETQYF.

This chain joins TRBV10-2 and TRBJ1-2; maybe TRBD1 (5 bases). Deletions cut 3 bases from V and 0 bases from J, with 14 bases between. The CDR3 extends over 16 amino acids. CDR1 WSHSY and CDR2 SAAADI come from the germline V gene. Here the CDR3 reads CASSDLLGQSNYGYTF. CDR3 DNA: TGCGCCAGCAGTGATCTTTTAGGACAATCTAACTATGGCTACACCTTC.

In its sample, this clone was seen a few times. The CDR3 DNA reads TGTGCCAGCACCCAGAACACCGGGGAGCTGTTTTTT. Encoded protein: CASTQNTGELFF. The rearrangement links TRBV12-3 or TRBV12-4 to TRBJ2-2; D is unclear. The CDR3 is 12 residues long. The V end lost 7 bases, the J end lost 1 base, and 4 bases lay between the germline ends.

The rearrangement joins TRBV3-1 (or the pseudogene TRBV3-2) to TRBJ1-5; TRBD1 matches at 10 bases. Losses at the gene ends were 4 bases for V and 3 bases for J; bases not matched to a gene: 9. Germline V gene data show CDR1 as LGHDT and CDR2 as YNNKEL (reference sequence). The CDR3 is 17 amino acids. CDR3 in amino acids: CASSPTPGTGANQPQHF. The CDR3 coding sequence is TGTGCCAGCAGCCCCACTCCCGGGACAGGGGCCAATCAGCCCCAGCATTTT.

J is TRBJ2-3 and V is TRBV24-1; D ambiguous. Germline CDR1 reads KGHDR; CDR2 reads SFDVKD. The CDR3 totals 16 residues. V dropped 3 bases and J dropped 0 bases, with 12 bases sitting between them. DNA of the CDR3: TGTGCCACCAGTGATGGGTCGCAGACTAGCACAGATACGCAGTATTTT. Its protein is CATSDGSQTSTDTQYF.

The chain couples TRBV7-2 to TRBJ2-1; 9 nucleotides match TRBD2. The length of the CDR3 is 15 residues. V lost 5 bases to trimming and J lost 4 bases; unmatched junction nucleotides: 6. The germline gives CDR1 SGHTA, CDR2 FQGNSA. The CDR3 DNA reads as TGTGCCAGCAGCGCCTCAAGCGGGAGGTACAATGAGCAGTTCTTC. Encoded protein: CASSASSGRYNEQFF.

The chain recombines TRBV29-1 with TRBJ2-1; a possible D gene is TRBD2 (5 bases). The CDR3 spans 12 residues. V lost 8 bases to trimming and J lost 2 bases, with 10 bases between them. The germline CDR1 and CDR2 sequences are SQVTM and ANQGSEA. The chain's CDR3 is CSLRVTYNEQFF. In DNA, the CDR3 is TGCAGCCTGCGGGTTACCTACAATGAGCAGTTCTTC.

The rearrangement uses TRBV5-1 and TRBJ2-1, with 8 bases fitting TRBD1. Germline CDR1 is SGHRS and CDR2 is YFSETQ. This CDR3 contains 15 residues. Losses at the gene ends were 4 bases for V and 6 bases for J; bases not matched to a gene: 9. CDR3 residues: CASSVSGGSGNEQFF. The CDR3 nucleotides read TGCGCCAGCAGCGTATCAGGGGGCAGCGGCAATGAGCAGTTCTTC.

The chain links TRBV30 to TRBJ1-2; 7 bases line up with TRBD1. The CDR3 totals 13 residues. CDR1 is GTSNPN and CDR2 is SVGIG in the germline V gene (reference sequence). V shed 2 bases, J shed 6 bases, and the junction held 6 bases outside the gene matches. The CDR3 here is CAWSIGTGDGYTF. CDR3 coding DNA: TGTGCCTGGAGTATAGGAACAGGGGATGGCTACACCTTC.